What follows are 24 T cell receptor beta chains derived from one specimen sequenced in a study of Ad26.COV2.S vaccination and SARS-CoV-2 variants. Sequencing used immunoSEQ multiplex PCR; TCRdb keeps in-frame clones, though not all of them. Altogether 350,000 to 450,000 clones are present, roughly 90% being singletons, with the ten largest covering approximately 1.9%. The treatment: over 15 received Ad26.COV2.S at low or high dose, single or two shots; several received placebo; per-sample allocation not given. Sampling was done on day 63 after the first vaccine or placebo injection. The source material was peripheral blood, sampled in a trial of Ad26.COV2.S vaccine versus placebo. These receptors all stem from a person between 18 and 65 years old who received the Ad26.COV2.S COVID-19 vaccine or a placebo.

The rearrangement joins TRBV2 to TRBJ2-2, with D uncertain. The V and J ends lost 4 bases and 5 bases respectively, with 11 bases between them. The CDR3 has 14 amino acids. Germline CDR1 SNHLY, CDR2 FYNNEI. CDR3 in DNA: TGTGCCAGCAGTGTGAAGGTGCGAACCGGGGAGCTGTTTTTT. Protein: CASSVKVRTGELFF.

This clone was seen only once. Here the CDR3 reads CASSRGTGFGETQYF. The CDR3 coding sequence is TGTGCCAGCAGCAGAGGGACAGGGTTCGGGGAGACCCAGTACTTC. The V and J genes are TRBV7-3 and TRBJ2-5; TRBD1 agrees at 9 bases. The V gene's germline CDR1 is SGHTA and CDR2 FQGTGA. This CDR3 is built from 15 residues. The trim removed 5 bases at V and 5 bases at J, leaving 9 bases unmatched.

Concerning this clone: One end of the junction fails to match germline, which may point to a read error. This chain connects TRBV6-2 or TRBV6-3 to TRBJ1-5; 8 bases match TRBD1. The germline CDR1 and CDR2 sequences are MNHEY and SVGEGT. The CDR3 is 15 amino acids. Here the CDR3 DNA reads TGTGCCGGCAGTTCCTCGGACAGGGAGCATCGGCCCCAGCATTTT. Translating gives CAGSSSDREHRPQHF.

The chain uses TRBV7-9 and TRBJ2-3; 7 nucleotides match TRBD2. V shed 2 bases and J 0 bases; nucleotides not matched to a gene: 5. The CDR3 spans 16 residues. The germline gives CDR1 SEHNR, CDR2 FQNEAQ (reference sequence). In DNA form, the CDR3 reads TGTGCCAGCAGCTTATCGGTTAGCGGGAGCACAGATACGCAGTATTTT. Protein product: CASSLSVSGSTDTQYF.

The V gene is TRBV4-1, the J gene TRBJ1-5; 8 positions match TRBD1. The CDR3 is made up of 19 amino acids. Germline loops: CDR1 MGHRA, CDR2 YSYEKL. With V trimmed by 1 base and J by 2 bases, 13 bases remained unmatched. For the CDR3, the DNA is TGCGCCAGCAGCCAAGGCCGTTTTCAGGACAGGGTGGGCAATCAGCCCCAGCATTTT. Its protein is CASSQGRFQDRVGNQPQHF.

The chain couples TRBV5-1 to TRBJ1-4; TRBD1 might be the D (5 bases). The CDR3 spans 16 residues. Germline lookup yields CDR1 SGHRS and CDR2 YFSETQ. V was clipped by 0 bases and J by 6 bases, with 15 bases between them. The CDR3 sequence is CASSLAGRQGDEKLFF. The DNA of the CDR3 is TGCGCCAGCAGCTTGGCCGGAAGGCAGGGTGATGAAAAACTGTTTTTT.

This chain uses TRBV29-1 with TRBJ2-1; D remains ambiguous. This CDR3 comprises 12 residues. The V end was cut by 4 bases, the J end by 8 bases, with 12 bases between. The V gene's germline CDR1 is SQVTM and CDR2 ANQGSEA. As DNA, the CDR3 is TGCAGCGTTGGTGTTCCAGACCATGAGCAGTTCTTC. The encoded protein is CSVGVPDHEQFF.

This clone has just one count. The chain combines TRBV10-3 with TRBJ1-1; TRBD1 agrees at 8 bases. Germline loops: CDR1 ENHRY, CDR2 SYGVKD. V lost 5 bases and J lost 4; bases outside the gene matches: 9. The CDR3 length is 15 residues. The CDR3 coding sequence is TGTGCCATCAGTTCCACCCAGGGGGCAGGCACTGAAGCTTTCTTT. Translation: CAISSTQGAGTEAFF.

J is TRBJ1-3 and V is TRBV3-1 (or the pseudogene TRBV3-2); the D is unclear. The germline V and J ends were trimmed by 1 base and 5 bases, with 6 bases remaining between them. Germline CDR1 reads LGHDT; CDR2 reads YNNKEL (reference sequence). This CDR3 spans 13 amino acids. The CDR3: CASSQGTRNTIYF. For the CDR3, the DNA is TGTGCCAGCAGCCAAGGAACCCGAAACACCATATATTTT.

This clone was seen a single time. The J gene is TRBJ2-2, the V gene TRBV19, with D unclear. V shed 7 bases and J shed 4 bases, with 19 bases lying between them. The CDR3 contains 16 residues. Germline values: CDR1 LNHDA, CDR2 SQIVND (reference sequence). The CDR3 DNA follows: TGTGCCAGTATGTTTCCGGGCCCCTCCGCCACCGGGGAGCTGTTTTTT. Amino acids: CASMFPGPSATGELFF.

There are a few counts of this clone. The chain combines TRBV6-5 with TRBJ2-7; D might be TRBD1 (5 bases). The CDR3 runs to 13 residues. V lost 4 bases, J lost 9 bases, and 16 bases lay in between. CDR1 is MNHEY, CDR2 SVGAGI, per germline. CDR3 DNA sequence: TGTGCCAGCAGTTCCCGGACACCCACCGGGCAGTACTTC. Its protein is CASSSRTPTGQYF.

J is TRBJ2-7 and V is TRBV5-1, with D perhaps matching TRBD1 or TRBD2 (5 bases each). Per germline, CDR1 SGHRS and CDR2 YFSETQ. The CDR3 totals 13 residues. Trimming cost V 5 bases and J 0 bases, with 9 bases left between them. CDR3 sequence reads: CASRTGTSYEQYF. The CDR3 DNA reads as TGCGCCAGCAGGACCGGGACCTCCTACGAGCAGTACTTC.

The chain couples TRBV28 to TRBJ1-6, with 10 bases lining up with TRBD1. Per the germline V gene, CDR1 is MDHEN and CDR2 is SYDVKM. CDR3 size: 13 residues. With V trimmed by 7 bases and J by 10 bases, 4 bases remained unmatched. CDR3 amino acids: CASKTGGRSPLHF. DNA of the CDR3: TGTGCCAGCAAGACAGGGGGCCGATCACCCCTCCACTTT. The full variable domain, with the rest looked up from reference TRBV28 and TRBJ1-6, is DVKVTQSSRYLVKRTGEKVFLECVQDMDHENMFWYRQDPGLGLRLIYFSYDVKMKEKGDIPEGYSVSREKKERFSLILESASTNQTSMYLCASKTGGRSPLHFGNGTRLTVT.

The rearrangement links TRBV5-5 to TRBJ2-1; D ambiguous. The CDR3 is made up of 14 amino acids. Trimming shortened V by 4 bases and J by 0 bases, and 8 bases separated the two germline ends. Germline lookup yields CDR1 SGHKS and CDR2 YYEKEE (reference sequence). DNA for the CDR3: TGTGCCAGCAGCGCAGTGAGCTCCTACAATGAGCAGTTCTTC. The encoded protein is CASSAVSSYNEQFF.

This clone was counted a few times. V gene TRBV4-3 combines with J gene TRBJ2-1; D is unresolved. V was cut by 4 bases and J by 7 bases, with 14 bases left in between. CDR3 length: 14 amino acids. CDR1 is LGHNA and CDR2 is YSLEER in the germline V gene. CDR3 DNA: TGCGCCAGCAGCCGAACCGACCTGAGGAATGAGCAGTTCTTC. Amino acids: CASSRTDLRNEQFF.

The CDR3 sequence is CSVVGGGSYNEQFF. The DNA of the CDR3 is TGCAGCGTTGTCGGGGGGGGCTCCTACAATGAGCAGTTCTTC. The chain is built from TRBV29-1 and TRBJ2-1; 8 bases are a match to TRBD2. The trim removed 4 bases at V and 0 bases at J, leaving 2 bases unmatched. The CDR3 totals 14 residues. Germline values: CDR1 SQVTM, CDR2 ANQGSEA.

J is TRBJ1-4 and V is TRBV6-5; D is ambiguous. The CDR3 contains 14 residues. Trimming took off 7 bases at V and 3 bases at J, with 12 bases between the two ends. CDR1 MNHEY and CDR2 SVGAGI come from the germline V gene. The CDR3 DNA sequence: TGTGCCAGCACCATGGACGGAGCTAATGAAAAACTGTTTTTT. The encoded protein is CASTMDGANEKLFF.

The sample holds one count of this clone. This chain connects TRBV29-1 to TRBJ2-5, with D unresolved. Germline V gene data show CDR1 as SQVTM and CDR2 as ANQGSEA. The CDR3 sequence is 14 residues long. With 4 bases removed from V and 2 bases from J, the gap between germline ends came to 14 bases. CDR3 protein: CSVGTQGYQETQYF. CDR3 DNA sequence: TGCAGCGTTGGCACCCAAGGGTATCAAGAGACCCAGTACTTC. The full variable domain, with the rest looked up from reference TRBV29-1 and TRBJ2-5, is SAVISQKPSRDICQRGTSLTIQCQVDSQVTMMFWYRQQPGQSLTLIATANQGSEATYESGFVIDKFPISRPNLTFSTLTVSNMSPEDSSIYLCSVGTQGYQETQYFGPGTRLLVL.

CDR3 protein: CASSETGIYEQYF. For the CDR3, the DNA is TGCGCCAGCAGTGAGACAGGGATCTACGAGCAGTACTTC. The gene calls are TRBV10-2 and TRBJ2-7, with D perhaps TRBD1 (6 bases). Trimming pared 2 bases from V and 3 bases from J, leaving 8 bases between. Germline V gene lookup returns CDR1 WSHSY and CDR2 SAAADI. The CDR3 is 13 residues long.

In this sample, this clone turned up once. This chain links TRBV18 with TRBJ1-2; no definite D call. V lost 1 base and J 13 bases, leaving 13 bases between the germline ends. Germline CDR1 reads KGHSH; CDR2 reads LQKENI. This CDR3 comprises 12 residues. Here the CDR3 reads CASSPQDWKLTF. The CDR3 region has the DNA TGTGCCAGCTCACCACAGGATTGGAAGCTCACCTTC.

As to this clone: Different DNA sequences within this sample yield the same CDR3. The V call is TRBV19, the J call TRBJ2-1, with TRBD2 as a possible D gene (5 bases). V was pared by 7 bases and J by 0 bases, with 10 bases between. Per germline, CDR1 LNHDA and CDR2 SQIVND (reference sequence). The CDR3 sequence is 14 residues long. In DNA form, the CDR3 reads TGTGCCAGTACCCTGGGGAGCTCCTACAATGAGCAGTTCTTC. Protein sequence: CASTLGSSYNEQFF.

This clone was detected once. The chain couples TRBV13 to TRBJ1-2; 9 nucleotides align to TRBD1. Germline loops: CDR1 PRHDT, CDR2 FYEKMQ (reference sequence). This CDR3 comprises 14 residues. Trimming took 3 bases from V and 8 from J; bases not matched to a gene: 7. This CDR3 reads CASSFEQGAGGYTF. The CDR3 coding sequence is TGTGCCAGCAGCTTCGAACAGGGGGCGGGCGGCTACACCTTC.

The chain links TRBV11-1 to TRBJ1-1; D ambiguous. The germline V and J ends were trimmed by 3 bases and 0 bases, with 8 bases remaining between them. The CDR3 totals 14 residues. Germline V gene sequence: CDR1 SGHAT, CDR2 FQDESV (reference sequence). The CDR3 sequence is CASSLETVNTEAFF. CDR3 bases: TGTGCCAGCAGCTTGGAAACAGTGAACACTGAAGCTTTCTTT.

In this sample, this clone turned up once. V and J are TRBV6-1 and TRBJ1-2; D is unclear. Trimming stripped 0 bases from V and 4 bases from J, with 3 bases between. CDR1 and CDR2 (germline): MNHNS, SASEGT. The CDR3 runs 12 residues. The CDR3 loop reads CASSEAGYGYTF. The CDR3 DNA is TGTGCCAGCAGTGAAGCAGGCTATGGCTACACCTTC.